This T cell receptor (beta chain) was identified in a study of cytomegalovirus exposure and HLA in healthy donors. Each donor's status was that of a healthy bone marrow donor. PCR involved 60 Vbeta and 13 Jbeta primers. The repertoire was sequenced with immunoSEQ multiplex PCR; TCRdb's copy has only in-frame clones and lacks some. The repertoire consists of about 65,000 clones, with approximately 60% occurring once and the leading ten covering around 2.8%. The table lists this clone with a count of one. Its matching antigen is unknown. The study, taken as a whole, reports: Only CMV serostatus was available as immune exposure information. Fewer N-insertions than the roughly 670-donor mean were reportedly shown by an Asian-associated ancestry cluster in a later analysis. Using the classifier, cytomegalovirus status was reportedly diagnosed with high specificity and sensitivity.

The germline CDR1 and CDR2 sequences are GTSNPN and SVGIG (reference sequence). The V and J ends lost 0 bases and 3 bases respectively, with 8 bases between them. This CDR3 has 13 residues. The chain employs TRBV30 and TRBJ1-1; perhaps TRBD1 as D (6 bases). The clonotype was recovered from a man aged 25-45 years in good health and CMV-seronegative. The source material was PBMCs. The CDR3 DNA reads as TGTGCCTGGAGTGTACACAGGGACACTGAAGCTTTCTTT. Protein product: CAWSVHRDTEAFF.